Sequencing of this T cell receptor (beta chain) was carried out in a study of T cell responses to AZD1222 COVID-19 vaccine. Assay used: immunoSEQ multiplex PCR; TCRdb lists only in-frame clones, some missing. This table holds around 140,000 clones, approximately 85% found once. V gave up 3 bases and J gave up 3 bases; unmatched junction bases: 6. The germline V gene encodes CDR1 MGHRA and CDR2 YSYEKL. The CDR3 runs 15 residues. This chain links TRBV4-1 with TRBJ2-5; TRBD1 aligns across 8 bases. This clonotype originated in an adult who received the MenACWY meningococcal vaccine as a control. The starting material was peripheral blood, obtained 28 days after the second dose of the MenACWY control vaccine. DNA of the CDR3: TGCGCCAGCAGCCAGGTGGGGACAGGAGAAGAGACCCAGTACTTC. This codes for CASSQVGTGEETQYF.